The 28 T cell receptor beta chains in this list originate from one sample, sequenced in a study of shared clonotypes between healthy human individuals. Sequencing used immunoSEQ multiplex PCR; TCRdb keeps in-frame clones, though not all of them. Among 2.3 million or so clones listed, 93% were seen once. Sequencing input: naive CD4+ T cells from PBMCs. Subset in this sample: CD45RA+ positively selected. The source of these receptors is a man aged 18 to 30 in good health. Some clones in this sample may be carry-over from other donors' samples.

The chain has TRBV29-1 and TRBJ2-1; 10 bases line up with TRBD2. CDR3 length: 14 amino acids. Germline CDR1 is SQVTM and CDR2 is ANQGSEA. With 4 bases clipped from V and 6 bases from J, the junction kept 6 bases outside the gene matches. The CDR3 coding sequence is TGCAGCGTTGTGAGCGGGAGGGCCGTCAATGAGCAGTTCTTC. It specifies CSVVSGRAVNEQFF.

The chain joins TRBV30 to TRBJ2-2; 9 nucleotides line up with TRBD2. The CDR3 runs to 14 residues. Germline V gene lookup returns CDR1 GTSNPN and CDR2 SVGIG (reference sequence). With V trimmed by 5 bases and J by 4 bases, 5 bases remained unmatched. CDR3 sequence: CAWQLAGITGELFF. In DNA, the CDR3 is TGTGCCTGGCAACTAGCGGGCATCACCGGGGAGCTGTTTTTT. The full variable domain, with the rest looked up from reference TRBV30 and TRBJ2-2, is SQTIHQWPATLVQPVGSPLSLECTVEGTSNPNLYWYRQAAGRGLQLLFYSVGIGQISSEVPQNLSASRPQDRQFILSSKKLLLSDSGFYLCAWQLAGITGELFFGEGSRLTVL.

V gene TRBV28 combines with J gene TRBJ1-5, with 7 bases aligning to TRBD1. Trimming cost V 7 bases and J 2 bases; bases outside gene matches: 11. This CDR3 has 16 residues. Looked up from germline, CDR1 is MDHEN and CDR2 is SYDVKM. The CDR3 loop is CASMGTVPGGNQPQHF. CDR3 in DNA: TGTGCCAGCATGGGGACAGTGCCCGGGGGCAATCAGCCCCAGCATTTT.

The CDR3 reads CASMASGHTDTQYF. CDR3 nucleotide sequence: TGTGCCAGCATGGCTAGCGGACACACAGATACGCAGTATTTT. The chain links TRBV6-1 to TRBJ2-3; 7 bases align to TRBD2. Germline V gene lookup returns CDR1 MNHNS and CDR2 SASEGT. This CDR3 region has 14 residues. The J segment lost 2 bases and the V segment lost 7 bases, leaving 6 bases of the junction unmatched.

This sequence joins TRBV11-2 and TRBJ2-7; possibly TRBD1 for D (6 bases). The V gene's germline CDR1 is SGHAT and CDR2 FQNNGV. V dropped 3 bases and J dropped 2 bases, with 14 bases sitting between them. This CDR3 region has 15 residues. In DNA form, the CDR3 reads TGTGCCAGCAGCTTGTTACAGGGAAGTACCTACGAGCAGTACTTC. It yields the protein CASSLLQGSTYEQYF.

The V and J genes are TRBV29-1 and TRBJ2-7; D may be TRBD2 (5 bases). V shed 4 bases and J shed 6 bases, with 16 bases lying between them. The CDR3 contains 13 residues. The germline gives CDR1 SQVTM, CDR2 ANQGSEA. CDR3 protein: CSVGFAGVPEQYF. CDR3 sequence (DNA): TGCAGCGTTGGGTTTGCGGGCGTCCCCGAGCAGTACTTC.

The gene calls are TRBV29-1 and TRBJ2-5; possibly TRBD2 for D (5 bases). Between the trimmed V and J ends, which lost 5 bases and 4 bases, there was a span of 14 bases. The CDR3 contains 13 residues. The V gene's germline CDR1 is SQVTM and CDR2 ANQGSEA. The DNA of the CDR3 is TGCAGCGTTAAACCGGGGAGAGGAGAGACCCAGTACTTC. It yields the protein CSVKPGRGETQYF.

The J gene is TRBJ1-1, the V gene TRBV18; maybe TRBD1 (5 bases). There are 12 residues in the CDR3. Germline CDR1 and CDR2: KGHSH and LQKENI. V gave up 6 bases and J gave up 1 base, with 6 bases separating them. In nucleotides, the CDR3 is TGTGCCAGCTCCGACAGGAACACTGAAGCTTTCTTT. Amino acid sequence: CASSDRNTEAFF.

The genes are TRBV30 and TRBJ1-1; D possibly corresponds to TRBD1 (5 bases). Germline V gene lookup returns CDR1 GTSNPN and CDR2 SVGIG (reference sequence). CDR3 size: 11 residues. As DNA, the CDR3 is TGTGTTGGGGGAGCGAACACTGAAGCTTTCTTT. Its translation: CVGGANTEAFF.

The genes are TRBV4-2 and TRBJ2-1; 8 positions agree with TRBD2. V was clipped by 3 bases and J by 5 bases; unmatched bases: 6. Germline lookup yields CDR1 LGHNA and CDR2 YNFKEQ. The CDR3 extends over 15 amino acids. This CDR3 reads CASSHSSGRDNEQFF. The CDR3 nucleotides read TGTGCCAGCAGCCATTCAAGCGGGAGAGACAATGAGCAGTTCTTC.

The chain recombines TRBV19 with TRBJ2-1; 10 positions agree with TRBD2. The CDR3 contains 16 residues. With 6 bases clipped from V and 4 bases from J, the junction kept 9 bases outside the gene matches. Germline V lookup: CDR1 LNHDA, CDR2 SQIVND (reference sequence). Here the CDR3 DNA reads TGTGCCAGTAGCCGCCTACTAGCGGGGCCATACAATGAGCAGTTCTTC. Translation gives CASSRLLAGPYNEQFF. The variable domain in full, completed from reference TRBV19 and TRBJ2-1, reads DGGITQSPKYLFRKEGQNVTLSCEQNLNHDAMYWYRQDPGQGLRLIYYSQIVNDFQKGDIAEGYSVSREKKESFPLTVTSAQKNPTAFYLCASSRLLAGPYNEQFFGPGTRLTVL.

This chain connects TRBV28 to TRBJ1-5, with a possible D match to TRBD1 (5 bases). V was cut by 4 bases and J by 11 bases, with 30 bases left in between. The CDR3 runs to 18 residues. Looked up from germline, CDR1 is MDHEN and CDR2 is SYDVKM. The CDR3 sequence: CASSSSVAIGTRRSSQHF. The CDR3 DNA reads TGTGCCAGCAGTTCATCCGTCGCTATCGGGACCCGACGGTCGTCCCAGCATTTT. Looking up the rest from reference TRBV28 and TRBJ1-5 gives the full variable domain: DVKVTQSSRYLVKRTGEKVFLECVQDMDHENMFWYRQDPGLGLRLIYFSYDVKMKEKGDIPEGYSVSREKKERFSLILESASTNQTSMYLCASSSSVAIGTRRSSQHFGDGTRLSIL.

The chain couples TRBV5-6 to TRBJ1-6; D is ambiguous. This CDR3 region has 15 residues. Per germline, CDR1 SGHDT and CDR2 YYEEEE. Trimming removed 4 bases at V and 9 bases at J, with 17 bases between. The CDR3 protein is CASSPRARRSSPLHF. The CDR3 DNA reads TGTGCCAGCAGCCCCCGGGCCCGAAGGAGTTCACCCCTCCACTTT. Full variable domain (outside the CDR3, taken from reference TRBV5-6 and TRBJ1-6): DAGVTQSPTHLIKTRGQQVTLRCSPKSGHDTVSWYQQALGQGPQFIFQYYEEEERQRGNFPDRFSGHQFPNYSSELNVNALLLGDSALYLCASSPRARRSSPLHFGNGTRLTVT.

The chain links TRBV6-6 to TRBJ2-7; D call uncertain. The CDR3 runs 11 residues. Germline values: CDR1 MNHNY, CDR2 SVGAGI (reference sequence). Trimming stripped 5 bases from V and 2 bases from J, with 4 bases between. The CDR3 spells CASSQAYEQYF. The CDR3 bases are TGTGCCAGCAGTCAGGCCTACGAGCAGTACTTC.

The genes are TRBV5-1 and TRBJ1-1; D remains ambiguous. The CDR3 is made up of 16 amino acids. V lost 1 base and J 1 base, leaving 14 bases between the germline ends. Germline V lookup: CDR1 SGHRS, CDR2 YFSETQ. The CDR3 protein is CASSLLSSDGNTEAFF. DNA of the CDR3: TGCGCCAGCAGCTTGCTAAGTAGCGATGGGAACACTGAAGCTTTCTTT.

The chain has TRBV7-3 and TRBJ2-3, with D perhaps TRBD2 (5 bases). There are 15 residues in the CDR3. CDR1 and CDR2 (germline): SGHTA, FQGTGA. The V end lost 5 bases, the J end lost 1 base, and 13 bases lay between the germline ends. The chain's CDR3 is CASSLGLPGTDTQYF. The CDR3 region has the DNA TGTGCCAGCAGCCTCGGACTGCCTGGCACAGATACGCAGTATTTT.

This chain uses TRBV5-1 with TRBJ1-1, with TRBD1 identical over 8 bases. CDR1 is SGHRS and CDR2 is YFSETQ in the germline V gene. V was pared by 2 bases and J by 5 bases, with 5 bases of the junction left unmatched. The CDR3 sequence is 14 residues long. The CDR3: CASSLQGEATEAFF. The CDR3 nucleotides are TGCGCCAGCAGCTTACAGGGGGAGGCGACTGAAGCTTTCTTT.

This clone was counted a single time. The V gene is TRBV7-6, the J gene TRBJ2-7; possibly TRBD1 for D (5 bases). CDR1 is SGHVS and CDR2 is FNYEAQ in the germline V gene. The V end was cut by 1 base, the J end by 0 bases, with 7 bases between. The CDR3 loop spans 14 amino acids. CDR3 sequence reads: CASSLGGGSYEQYF. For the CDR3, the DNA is TGTGCCAGCAGCTTAGGGGGCGGCTCCTACGAGCAGTACTTC.

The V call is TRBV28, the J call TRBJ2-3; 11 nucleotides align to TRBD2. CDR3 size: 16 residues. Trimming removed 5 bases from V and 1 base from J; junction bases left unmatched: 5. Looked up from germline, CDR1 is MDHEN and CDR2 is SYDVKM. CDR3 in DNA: TGTGCCAGCAGTATATTAGCGGGAGGGGGCACAGATACGCAGTATTTT. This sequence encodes CASSILAGGGTDTQYF.

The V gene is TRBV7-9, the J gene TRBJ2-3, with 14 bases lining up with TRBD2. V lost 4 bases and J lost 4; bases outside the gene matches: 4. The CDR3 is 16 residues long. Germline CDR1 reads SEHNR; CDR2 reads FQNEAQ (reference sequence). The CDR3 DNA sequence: TGTGCCAGCAGCTCCGGACTAGCGGGAGGAGCAGATACGCAGTATTTT. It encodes CASSSGLAGGADTQYF.

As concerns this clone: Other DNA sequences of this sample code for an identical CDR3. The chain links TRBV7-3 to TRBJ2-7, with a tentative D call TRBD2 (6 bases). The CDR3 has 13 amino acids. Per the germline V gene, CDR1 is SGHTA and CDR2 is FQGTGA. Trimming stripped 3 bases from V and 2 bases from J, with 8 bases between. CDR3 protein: CASSLGGPYEQYF. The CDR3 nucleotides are TGTGCCAGCAGCTTGGGGGGACCCTACGAGCAGTACTTC.

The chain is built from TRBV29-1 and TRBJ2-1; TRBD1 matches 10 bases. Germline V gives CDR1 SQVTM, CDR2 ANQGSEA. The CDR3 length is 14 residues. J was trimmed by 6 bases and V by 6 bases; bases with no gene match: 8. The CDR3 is CSVRGTGVLNEQFF. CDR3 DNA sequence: TGCAGCGTGAGGGGGACAGGGGTCCTCAATGAGCAGTTCTTC.

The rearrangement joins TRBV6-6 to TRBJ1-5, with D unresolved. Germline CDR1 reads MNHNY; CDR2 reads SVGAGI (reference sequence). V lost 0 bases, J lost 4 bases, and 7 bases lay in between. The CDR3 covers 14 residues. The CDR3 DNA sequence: TGTGCCAGCAGTTACTCGTCAGATAATCAGCCCCAGCATTTT. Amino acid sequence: CASSYSSDNQPQHF.

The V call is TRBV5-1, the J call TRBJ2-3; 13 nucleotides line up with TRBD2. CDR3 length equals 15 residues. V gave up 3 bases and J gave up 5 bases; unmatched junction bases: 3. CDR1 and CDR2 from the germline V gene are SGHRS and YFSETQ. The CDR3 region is CASSSLAGGRDTQYF. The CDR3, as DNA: TGCGCCAGCAGCTCACTAGCGGGAGGGCGAGATACGCAGTATTTT. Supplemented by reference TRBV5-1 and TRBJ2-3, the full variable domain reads KAGVTQTPRYLIKTRGQQVTLSCSPISGHRSVSWYQQTPGQGLQFLFEYFSETQRNKGNFPGRFSGRQFSNSRSEMNVSTLELGDSALYLCASSSLAGGRDTQYFGPGTRLTVL.

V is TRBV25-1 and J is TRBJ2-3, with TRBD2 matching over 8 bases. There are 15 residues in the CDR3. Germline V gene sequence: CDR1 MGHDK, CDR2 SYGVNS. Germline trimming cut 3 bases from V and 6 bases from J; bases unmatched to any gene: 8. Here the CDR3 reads CASSESTSGGDTQYF. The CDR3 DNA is TGTGCCAGCAGTGAGTCTACTAGCGGAGGGGATACGCAGTATTTT.

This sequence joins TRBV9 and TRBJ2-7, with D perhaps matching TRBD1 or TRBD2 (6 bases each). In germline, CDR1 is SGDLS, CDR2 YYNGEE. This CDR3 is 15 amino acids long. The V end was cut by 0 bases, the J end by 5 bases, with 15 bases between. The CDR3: CASSVEGGLAHEQYF. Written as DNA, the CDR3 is TGTGCCAGCAGCGTAGAGGGGGGCTTGGCACACGAGCAGTACTTC.

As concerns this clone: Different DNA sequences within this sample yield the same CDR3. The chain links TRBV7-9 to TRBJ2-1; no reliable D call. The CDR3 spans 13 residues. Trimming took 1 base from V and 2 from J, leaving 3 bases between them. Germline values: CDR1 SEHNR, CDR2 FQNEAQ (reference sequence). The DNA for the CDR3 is TGTGCCAGCAGCTTAGAGGCCTACAATGAGCAGTTCTTC. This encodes CASSLEAYNEQFF.

CDR3 amino acids: CAWSPRGTDGYTF. CDR3 nucleotide sequence: TGTGCCTGGAGTCCCAGGGGAACGGATGGCTACACCTTC. V usage is TRBV30 and J usage is TRBJ1-2; TRBD1 might be the D (6 bases). Deletions cut 2 bases from V and 6 bases from J, with 13 bases between. Germline loops: CDR1 GTSNPN, CDR2 SVGIG (reference sequence). CDR3 size: 13 residues.